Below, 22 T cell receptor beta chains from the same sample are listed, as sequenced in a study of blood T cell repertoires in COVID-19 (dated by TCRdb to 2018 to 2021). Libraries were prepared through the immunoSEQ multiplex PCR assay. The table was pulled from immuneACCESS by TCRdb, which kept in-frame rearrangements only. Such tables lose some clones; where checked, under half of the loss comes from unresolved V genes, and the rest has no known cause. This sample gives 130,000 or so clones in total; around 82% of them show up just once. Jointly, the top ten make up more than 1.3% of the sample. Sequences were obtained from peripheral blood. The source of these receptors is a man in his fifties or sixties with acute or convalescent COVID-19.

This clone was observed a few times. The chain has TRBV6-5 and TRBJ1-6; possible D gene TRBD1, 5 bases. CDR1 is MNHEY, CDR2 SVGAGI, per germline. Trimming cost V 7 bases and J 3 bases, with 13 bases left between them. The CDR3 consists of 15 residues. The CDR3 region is CASNRGRDYNSPLHF. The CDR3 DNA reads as TGTGCCAGCAATAGAGGCAGGGACTATAATTCACCCCTCCACTTT.

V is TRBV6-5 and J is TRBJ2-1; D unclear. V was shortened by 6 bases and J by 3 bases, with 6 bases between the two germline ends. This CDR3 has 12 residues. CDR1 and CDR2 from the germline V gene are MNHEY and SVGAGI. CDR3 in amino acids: CASSPGYNEQFF. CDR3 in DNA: TGTGCCAGCAGCCCCGGCTACAATGAGCAGTTCTTC.

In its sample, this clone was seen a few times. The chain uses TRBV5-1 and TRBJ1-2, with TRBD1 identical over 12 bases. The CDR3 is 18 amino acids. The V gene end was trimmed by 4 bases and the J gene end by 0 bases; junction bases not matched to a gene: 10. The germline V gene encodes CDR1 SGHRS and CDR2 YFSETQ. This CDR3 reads CASSDPGQGAHTNYGYTF. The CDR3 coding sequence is TGCGCCAGCAGCGACCCGGGACAGGGGGCGCATACTAACTATGGCTACACCTTC.

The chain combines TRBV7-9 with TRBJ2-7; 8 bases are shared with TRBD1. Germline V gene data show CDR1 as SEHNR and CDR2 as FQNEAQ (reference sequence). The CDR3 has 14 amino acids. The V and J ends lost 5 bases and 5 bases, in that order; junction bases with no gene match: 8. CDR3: CASSLDRGFNEQYF. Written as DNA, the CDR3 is TGTGCCAGCAGCCTCGACAGGGGTTTCAACGAGCAGTACTTC.

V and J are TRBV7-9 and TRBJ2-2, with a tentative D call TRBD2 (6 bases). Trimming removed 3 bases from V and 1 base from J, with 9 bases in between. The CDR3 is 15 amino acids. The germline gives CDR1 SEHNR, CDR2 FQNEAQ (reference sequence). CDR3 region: CASSFKGGNTGELFF. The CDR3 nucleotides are TGTGCCAGCAGCTTCAAGGGAGGGAACACCGGGGAGCTGTTTTTT.

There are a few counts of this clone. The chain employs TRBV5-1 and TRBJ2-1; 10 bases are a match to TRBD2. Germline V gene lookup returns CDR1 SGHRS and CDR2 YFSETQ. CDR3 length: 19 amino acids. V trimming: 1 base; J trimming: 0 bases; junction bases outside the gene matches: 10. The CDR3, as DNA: TGCGCCAGCAGCTTGCAGCGGGGGGGTCCTAATAGCTCCTACAATGAGCAGTTCTTC. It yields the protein CASSLQRGGPNSSYNEQFF.

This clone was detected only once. CDR3 in amino acids: CASSPRGPGTTSYNEQFF. DNA of the CDR3: TGCGCCAGCAGCCCCAGGGGCCCCGGGACGACCTCCTACAATGAGCAGTTCTTC. V gene TRBV4-1 combines with J gene TRBJ2-1, with a tentative D call TRBD1 (6 bases). Germline CDR1 MGHRA, CDR2 YSYEKL. V was shortened by 4 bases and J by 0 bases, with 19 bases between the two germline ends. This CDR3 region has 18 residues.

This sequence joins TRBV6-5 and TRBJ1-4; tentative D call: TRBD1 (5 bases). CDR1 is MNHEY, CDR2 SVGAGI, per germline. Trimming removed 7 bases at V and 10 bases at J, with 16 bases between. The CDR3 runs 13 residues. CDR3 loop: CASMGDFEGKLFF. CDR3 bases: TGTGCCAGCATGGGGGACTTCGAGGGAAAACTGTTTTTT.

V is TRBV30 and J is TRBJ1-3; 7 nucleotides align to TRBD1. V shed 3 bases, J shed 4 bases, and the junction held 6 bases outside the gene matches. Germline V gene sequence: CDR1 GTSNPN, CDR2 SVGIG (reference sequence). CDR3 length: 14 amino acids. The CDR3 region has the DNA TGTGCCTGGAGCAAAGACAGGGCGGGAAACACCATATATTTT. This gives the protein CAWSKDRAGNTIYF.

The CDR3 DNA follows: TGCAGTGCTAGTCCGGGCGGGGGATCGGGCTACACCTTC. It encodes CSASPGGGSGYTF. The chain uses TRBV20-1 and TRBJ1-2; possibly TRBD1 for D (5 bases). Germline values: CDR1 DFQATT, CDR2 SNEGSKA (reference sequence). This CDR3 is 13 amino acids long. V lost 3 bases to trimming and J lost 8 bases, with 16 bases between them.

DNA for the CDR3: TGTGCCAGCAGTTTAAAGGGACAGGGGCCTTCTAACTATGGCTACACCTTC. Translation gives CASSLKGQGPSNYGYTF. V gene TRBV27 combines with J gene TRBJ1-2; 10 bases fit TRBD1. The trim removed 2 bases at V and 0 bases at J, leaving 6 bases unmatched. The germline V gene has CDR1 MNHEY and CDR2 SMNVEV (reference sequence). The CDR3 runs 17 residues.

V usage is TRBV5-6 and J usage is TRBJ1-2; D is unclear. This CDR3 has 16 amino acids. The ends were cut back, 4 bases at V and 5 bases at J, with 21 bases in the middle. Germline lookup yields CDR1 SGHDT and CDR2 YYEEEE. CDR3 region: CASSILDLQPYYGYTF. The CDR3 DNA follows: TGTGCCAGCAGCATCCTGGACTTACAGCCGTATTATGGCTACACCTTC.

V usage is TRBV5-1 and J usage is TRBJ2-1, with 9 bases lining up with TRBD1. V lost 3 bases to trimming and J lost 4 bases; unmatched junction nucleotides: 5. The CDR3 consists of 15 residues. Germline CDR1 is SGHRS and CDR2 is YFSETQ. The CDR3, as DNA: TGCGCCAGCAGCTCCTCCGGGACAGGGTACAATGAGCAGTTCTTC. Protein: CASSSSGTGYNEQFF.

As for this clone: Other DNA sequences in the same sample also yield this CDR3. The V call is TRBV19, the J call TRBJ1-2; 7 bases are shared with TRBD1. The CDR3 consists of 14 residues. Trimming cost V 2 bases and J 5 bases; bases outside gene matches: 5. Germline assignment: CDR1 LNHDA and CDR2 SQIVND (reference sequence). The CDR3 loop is CASSIRTGFYGYTF. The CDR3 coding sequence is TGTGCCAGTAGTATACGGACAGGATTTTATGGCTACACCTTC.

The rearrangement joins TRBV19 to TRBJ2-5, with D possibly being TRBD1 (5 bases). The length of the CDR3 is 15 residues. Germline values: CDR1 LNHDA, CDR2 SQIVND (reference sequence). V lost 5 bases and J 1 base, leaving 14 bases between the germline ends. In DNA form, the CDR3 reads TGTGCCAGTAGTGAAAAGGGGCCTCTCCAAGAGACCCAGTACTTC. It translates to CASSEKGPLQETQYF. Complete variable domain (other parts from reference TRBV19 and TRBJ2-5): DGGITQSPKYLFRKEGQNVTLSCEQNLNHDAMYWYRQDPGQGLRLIYYSQIVNDFQKGDIAEGYSVSREKKESFPLTVTSAQKNPTAFYLCASSEKGPLQETQYFGPGTRLLVL.

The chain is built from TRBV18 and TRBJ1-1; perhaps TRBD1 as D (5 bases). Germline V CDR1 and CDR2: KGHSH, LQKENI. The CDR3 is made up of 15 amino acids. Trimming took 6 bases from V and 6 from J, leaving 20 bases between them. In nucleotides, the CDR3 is TGTGCCAGCTCTCCCAACGGGCAGGGTGACGCTGAAGCTTTCTTT. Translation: CASSPNGQGDAEAFF.

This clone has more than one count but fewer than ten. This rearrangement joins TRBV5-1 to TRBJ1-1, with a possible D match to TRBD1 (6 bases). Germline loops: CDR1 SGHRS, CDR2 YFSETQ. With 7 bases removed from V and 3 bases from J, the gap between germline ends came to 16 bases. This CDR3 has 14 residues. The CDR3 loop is CASGLENRDTEAFF. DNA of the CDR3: TGCGCCAGCGGTTTGGAGAACAGGGACACTGAAGCTTTCTTT.

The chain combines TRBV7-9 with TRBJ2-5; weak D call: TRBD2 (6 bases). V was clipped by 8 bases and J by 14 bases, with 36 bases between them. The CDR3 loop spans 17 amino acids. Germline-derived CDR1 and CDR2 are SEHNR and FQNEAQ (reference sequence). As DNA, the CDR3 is TGTGCCAGCGTCGTCCCGCGGGGAGGCGGGACGGGTCCTAGTGAATACTTC. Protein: CASVVPRGGGTGPSEYF.

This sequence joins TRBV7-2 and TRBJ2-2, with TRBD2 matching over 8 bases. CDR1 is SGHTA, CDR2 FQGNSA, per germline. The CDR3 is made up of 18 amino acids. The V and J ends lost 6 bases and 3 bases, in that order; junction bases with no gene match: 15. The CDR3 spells CASRPRHAGGADTGELFF. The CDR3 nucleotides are TGTGCCAGCAGGCCCAGGCATGCCGGGGGGGCCGACACCGGGGAGCTGTTTTTT.

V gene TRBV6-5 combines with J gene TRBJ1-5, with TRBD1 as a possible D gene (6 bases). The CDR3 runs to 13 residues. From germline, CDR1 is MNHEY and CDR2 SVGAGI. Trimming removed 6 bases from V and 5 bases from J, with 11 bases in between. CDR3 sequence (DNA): TGTGCCAGCAGCGCCGACAGGTATCAGCCCCAGCATTTT. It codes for CASSADRYQPQHF.

CDR3 sequence (DNA): TGCGCCAGCAGCTCTAATAATTCACCCCTCCACTTT. It codes for CASSSNNSPLHF. The chain uses TRBV5-1 and TRBJ1-6; D unresolved. This CDR3 contains 12 residues. The germline V gene encodes CDR1 SGHRS and CDR2 YFSETQ. V lost 3 bases, J lost 5 bases, and 3 bases lay in between.

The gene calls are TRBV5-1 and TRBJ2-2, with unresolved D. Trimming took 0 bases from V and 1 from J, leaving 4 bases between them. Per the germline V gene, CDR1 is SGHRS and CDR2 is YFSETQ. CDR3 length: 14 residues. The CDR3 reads CASSLDLNTGELFF. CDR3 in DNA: TGCGCCAGCAGCTTGGATCTGAACACCGGGGAGCTGTTTTTT.